This TCR beta chain was identified during a study of identical twins. This clonotype has at least ten counts. The antigen remains unidentified. A single record per CDR3 protein comes from TCRdb applying MiXCR to the 5' RACE reads. The sample carries 510,000 or so distinct CDR3 sequences, around 15% recorded once. There are 11 residues in the CDR3. The V and J ends lost 6 bases and 7 bases respectively, with 7 bases between them. Findings and caveats of the study: The authors noted that invariant MAIT and iNKT cells could partly confound zero-insertion analyses.

This sample was shared with a second study, whose subject was yellow fever vaccine responses in identical twins.

The chain uses TRBV12-3 or TRBV12-4 and TRBJ2-1; D call uncertain. Sample: CD4+ T cells sorted from blood. This receptor was identified in a woman between 18 and 30 years old in good health. The chain's CDR3 is CASRVGNEQFF. CDR3 sequence (DNA): TGTGCCAGCAGAGTTGGGAATGAGCAGTTCTTC.